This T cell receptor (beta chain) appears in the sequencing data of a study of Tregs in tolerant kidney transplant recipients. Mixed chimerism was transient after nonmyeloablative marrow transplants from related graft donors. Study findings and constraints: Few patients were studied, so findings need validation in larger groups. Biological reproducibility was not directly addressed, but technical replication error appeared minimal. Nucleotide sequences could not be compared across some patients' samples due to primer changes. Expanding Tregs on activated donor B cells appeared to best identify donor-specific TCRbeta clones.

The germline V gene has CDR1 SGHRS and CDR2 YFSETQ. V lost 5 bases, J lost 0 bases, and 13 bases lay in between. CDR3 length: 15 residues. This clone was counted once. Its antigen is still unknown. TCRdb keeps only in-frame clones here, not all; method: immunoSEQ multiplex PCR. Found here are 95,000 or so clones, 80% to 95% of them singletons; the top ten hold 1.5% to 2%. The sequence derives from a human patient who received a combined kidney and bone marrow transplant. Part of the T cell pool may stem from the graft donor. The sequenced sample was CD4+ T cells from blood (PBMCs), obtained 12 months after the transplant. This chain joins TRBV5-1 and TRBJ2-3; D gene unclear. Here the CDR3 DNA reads TGCGCCAGCAGGGTAGACGGGTTTAGCACAGATACGCAGTATTTT. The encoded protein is CASRVDGFSTDTQYF.